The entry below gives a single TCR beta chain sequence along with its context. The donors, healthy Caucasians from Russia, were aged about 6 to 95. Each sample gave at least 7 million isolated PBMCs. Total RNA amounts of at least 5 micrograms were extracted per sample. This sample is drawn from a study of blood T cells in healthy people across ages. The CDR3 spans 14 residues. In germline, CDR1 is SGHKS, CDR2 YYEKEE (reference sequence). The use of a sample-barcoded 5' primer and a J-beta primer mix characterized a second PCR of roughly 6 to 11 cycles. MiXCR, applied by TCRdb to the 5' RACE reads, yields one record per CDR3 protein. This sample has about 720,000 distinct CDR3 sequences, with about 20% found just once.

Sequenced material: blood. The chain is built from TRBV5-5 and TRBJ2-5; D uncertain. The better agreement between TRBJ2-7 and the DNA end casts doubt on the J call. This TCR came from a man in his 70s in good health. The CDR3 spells CASSLSGHNYEQYF. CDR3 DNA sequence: TGTGCCAGCAGCTTGTCCGGCCACAACTACGAGCAGTACTTC.